This T cell receptor (beta chain) derives from a study of blood T cells in healthy people across ages. There are 19 residues in the CDR3. The germline V gene has CDR1 MGHRA and CDR2 YSYEKL. The V gene end was trimmed by 4 bases and the J gene end by 1 base; junction bases not matched to a gene: 10. Then a second PCR, running roughly 7 to 11 cycles, was carried out with a sample-barcoded 5' primer and a J-beta primer mix. TCRdb redid the calling of the 5' RACE reads with MiXCR, one entry per CDR3 protein. The table lists under 1 million distinct CDR3 sequences, approximately 44% of them singletons, with about 21% in the top ten. PBMCs numbering at least 7 million were isolated per sample.

The sequenced sample consisted of blood. The J gene is TRBJ2-2, the V gene TRBV4-1, with TRBD2 identical over 12 bases. This TCR was sampled from a man in his 60s in good health. The DNA for the CDR3 is TGCGCCAGCAGCCTCGAGGCTAGCGGGGGGGCCTGGAACACCGGGGAGCTGTTTTTT. It yields the protein CASSLEASGGAWNTGELFF.